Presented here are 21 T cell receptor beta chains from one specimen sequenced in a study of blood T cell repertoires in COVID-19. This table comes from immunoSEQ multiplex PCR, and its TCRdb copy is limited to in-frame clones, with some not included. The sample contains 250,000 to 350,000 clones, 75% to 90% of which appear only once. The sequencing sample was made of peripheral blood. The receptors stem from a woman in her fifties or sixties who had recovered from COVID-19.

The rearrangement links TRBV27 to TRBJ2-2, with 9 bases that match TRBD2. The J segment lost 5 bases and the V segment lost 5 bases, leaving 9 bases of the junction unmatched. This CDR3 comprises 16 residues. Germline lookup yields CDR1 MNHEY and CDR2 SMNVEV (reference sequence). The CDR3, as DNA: TGTGCCAGCAGTCATAATAGCGGGAGAGTTACCGGGGAGCTGTTTTTT. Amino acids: CASSHNSGRVTGELFF.

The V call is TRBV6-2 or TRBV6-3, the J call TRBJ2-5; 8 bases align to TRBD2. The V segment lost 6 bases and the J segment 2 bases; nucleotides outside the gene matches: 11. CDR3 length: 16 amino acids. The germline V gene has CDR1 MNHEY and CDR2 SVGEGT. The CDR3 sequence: CASSVGGRPLQETQYF. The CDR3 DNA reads TGTGCCAGCAGCGTCGGCGGGAGGCCCTTACAAGAGACCCAGTACTTC.

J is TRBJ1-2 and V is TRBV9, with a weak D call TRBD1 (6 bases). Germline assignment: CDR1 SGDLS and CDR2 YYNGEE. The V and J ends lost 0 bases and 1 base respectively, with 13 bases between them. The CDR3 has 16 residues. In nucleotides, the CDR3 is TGTGCCAGCAGCGTAGACGGGGGGGCCAATAACTATGGCTACACCTTC. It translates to CASSVDGGANNYGYTF.

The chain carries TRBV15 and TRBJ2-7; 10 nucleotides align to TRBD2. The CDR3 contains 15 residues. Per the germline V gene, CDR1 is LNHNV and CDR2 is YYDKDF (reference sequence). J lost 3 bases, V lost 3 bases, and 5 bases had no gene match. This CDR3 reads CATSSLAGGVYEQYF. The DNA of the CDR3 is TGTGCCACCAGCAGTTTAGCGGGGGGTGTCTACGAGCAGTACTTC.

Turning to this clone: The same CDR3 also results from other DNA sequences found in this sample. The CDR3, as DNA: TGTGCCAGCAGCCTTCAGACAGGGGGCAATCAGCCCCAGCATTTT. Residues: CASSLQTGGNQPQHF. This chain links TRBV7-2 with TRBJ1-5; 8 positions agree with TRBD1. The ends lost 5 bases at V and 2 bases at J; junction bases unmatched: 5. This CDR3 comprises 15 residues. CDR1 is SGHTA, CDR2 FQGNSA, per germline.

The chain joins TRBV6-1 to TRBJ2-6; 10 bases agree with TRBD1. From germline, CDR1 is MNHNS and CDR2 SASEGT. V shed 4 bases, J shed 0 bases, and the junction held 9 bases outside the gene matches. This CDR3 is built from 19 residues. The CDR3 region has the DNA TGTGCCAGCAGTGTCCAGACAGGGGGCTTAGGCTCTGGGGCCAACGTCCTGACTTTC. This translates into CASSVQTGGLGSGANVLTF.

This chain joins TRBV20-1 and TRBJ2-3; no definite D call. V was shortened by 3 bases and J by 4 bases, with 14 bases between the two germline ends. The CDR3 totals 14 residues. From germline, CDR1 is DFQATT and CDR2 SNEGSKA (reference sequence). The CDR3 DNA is TGCAGTGCTAGTAAACTACGCGGCTCAGATACGCAGTATTTT. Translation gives CSASKLRGSDTQYF.

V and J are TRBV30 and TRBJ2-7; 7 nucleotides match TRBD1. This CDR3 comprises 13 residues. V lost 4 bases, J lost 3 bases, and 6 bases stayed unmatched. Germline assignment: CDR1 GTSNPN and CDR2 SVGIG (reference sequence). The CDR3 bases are TGTGCCTGGAAACCCCAGGGGGTCTACGAGCAGTACTTC. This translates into CAWKPQGVYEQYF.

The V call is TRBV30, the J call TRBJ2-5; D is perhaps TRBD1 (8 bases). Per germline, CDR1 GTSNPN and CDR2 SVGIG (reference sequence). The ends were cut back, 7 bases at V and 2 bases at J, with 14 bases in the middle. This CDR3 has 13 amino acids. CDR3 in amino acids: CASGQGGQETQYF. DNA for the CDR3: TGTGCCTCCGGACAGGGAGGGCAAGAGACCCAGTACTTC.

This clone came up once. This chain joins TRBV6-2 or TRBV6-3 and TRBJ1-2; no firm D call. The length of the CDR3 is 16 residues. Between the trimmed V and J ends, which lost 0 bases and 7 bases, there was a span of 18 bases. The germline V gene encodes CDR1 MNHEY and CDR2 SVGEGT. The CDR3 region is CASSYSFRRARSGYTF. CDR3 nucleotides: TGTGCCAGCAGTTACTCATTTCGGCGGGCGCGTTCTGGCTACACCTTC.

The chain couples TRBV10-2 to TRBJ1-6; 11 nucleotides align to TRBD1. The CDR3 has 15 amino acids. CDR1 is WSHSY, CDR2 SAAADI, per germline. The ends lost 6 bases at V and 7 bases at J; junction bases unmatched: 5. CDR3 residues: CASRPWDRGNSPLHF. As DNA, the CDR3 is TGCGCCAGCAGGCCCTGGGACAGGGGGAATTCACCCCTCCACTTT.

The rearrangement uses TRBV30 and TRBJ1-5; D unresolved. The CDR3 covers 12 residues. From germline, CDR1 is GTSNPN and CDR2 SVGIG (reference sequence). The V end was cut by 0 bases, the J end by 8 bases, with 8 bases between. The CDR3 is CAWSVTGEPQHF. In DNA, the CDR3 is TGTGCCTGGAGTGTTACGGGAGAGCCCCAGCATTTT.

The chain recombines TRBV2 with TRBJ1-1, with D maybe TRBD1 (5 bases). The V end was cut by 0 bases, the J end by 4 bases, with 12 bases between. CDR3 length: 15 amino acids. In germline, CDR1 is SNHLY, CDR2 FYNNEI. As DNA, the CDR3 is TGTGCCAGCAGTGAAGCGCTCGGGGGTTCCACTGAAGCTTTCTTT. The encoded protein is CASSEALGGSTEAFF.

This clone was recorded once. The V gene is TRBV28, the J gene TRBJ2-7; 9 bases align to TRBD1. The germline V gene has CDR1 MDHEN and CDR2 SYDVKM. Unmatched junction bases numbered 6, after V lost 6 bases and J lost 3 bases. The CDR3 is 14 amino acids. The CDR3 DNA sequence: TGTGCCAGCAGAGCCGGGACAGGGTTCTACGAGCAGTACTTC. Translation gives CASRAGTGFYEQYF.

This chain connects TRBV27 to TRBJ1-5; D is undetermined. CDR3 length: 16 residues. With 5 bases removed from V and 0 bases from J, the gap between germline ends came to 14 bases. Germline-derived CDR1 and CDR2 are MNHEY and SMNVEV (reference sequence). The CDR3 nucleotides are TGTGCCAGCAGTCCCTACGGACTGAATAGCAATCAGCCCCAGCATTTT. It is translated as CASSPYGLNSNQPQHF.

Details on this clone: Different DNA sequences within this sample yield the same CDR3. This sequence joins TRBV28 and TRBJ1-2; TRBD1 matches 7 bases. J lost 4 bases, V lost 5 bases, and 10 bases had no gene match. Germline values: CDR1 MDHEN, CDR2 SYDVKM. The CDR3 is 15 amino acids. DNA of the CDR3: TGTGCCAGCAGTACCGGGACAGCGGCGTTCTATGGCTACACCTTC. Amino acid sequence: CASSTGTAAFYGYTF.

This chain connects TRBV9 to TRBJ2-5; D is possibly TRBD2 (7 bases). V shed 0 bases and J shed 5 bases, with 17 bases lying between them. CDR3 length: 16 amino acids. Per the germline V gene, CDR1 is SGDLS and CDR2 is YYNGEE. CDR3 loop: CASSVDHPGRGETQYF. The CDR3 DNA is TGTGCCAGCAGCGTAGACCACCCGGGGAGGGGGGAGACCCAGTACTTC. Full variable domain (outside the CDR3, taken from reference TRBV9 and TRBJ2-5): DSGVTQTPKHLITATGQRVTLRCSPRSGDLSVYWYQQSLDQGLQFLIQYYNGEERAKGNILERFSAQQFPDLHSELNLSSLELGDSALYFCASSVDHPGRGETQYFGPGTRLLVL.

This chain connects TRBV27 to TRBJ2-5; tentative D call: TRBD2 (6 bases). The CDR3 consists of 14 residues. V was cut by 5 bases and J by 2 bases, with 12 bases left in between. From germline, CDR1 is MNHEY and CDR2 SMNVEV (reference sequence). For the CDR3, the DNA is TGTGCCAGCAGTCCCCGGGACTTTCAAGAGACCCAGTACTTC. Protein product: CASSPRDFQETQYF.

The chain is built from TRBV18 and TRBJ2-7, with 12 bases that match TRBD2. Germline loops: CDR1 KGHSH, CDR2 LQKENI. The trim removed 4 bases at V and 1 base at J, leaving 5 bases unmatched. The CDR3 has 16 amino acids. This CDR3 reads CASSQTSGSISYEQYF. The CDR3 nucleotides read TGTGCCAGCTCACAGACTAGCGGGAGCATATCCTACGAGCAGTACTTC.

The CDR3 DNA reads TGTGCCAGCAGCTCAACTGGCGGTACGCAGTATTTT. Translation: CASSSTGGTQYF. This chain connects TRBV13 to TRBJ2-3; D is uncertain. The CDR3 is 12 residues long. Germline V gene lookup returns CDR1 PRHDT and CDR2 FYEKMQ (reference sequence). V was shortened by 4 bases and J by 8 bases, with 10 bases between the two germline ends.

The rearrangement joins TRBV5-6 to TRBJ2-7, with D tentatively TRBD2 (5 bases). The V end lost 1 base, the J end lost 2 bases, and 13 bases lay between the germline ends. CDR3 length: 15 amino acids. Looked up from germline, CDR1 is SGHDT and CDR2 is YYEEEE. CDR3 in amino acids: CASSLTRGRTYEQYF. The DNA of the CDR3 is TGTGCCAGCAGCTTGACACGGGGAAGGACCTACGAGCAGTACTTC.